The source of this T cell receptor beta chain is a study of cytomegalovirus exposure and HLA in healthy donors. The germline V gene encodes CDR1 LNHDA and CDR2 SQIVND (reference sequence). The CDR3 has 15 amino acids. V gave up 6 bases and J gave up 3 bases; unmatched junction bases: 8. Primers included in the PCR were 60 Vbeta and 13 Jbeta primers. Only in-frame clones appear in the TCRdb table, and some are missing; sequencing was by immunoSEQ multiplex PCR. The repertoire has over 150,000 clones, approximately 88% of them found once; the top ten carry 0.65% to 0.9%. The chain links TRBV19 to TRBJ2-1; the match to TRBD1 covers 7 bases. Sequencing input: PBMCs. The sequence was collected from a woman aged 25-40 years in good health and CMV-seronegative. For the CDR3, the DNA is TGTGCCAGTAGGTATGCCAGGACAGGCTACAATGAGCAGTTCTTC. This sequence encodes CASRYARTGYNEQFF.